The 5 T cell receptor beta chains below all came from one sample that was sequenced in a study of T cell repertoires in cytomegalovirus infection (dated 2019 in TCRdb). The sequencer was an Illumina HiSeq 1500. The public reads were reprocessed in TCRdb via fastp at Q25 and MiXCR, keeping in-frame beta chains. Every entry covers one CDR3 protein and lists the most common genes and DNA from its rows. This sample has under 200,000 distinct CDR3 sequences in its table, and about 20% of those were observed once. The ten top clones hold 25% of the sample. Their target antigens are unknown. The label giving this sample's treatment or condition can be read as: in vitro stimulation with specific CMV peptide epitopes to enrich CMV-specific T cells. The sequencing here drew on CD8+ T cells from cultured PBMCs, taken from culture after CMV antigen stimulation. The receptor set was obtained from a human donor in good health (CMV status not recorded). Some clones in this sample may be carry-over from other donors' samples.

The chain recombines TRBV2 with TRBJ1-2, with D possibly TRBD1 on 5 matching bases. Germline V gene data show CDR1 as SNHLY and CDR2 as FYNNEI. The V end was cut by 3 bases, the J end by 4 bases, with 12 bases between. The CDR3 consists of 14 residues. The CDR3 DNA reads as TGTGCCAGCAGTGATGCCAGGGAGATCTATGGCTACACCTTC. Translated, it gives CASSDAREIYGYTF.

This chain connects TRBV6-2 or TRBV6-3 to TRBJ2-7, with TRBD2 matching over 11 bases. From germline, CDR1 is MNHEY and CDR2 SVGEGT. This CDR3 region has 17 residues. The junction had 14 bases not matched to a gene; V was cut back by 3 bases and J by 7 bases. The chain's CDR3 is CASSYRDILLAGEEQYF. The CDR3 nucleotides read TGTGCCAGCAGTTATCGCGATATTCTACTAGCGGGGGAGGAGCAGTACTTC.

Concerning this clonotype: An end of the junction differs from the germline gene, which may be a read error. The chain's CDR3 is CDSSHRDRVDEQFF. The CDR3 DNA reads TGTGACAGCAGCCACCGGGACAGGGTTGATGAGCAGTTCTTC. This rearrangement joins TRBV6-5 to TRBJ2-1; TRBD1 aligns across 9 bases. Germline CDR1 is MNHEY and CDR2 is SVGAGI. This CDR3 comprises 14 residues.

This chain uses TRBV7-9 with TRBJ2-7, with TRBD1 matching 7 bases. CDR1 and CDR2 from the germline V gene are SEHNR and FQNEAQ (reference sequence). The junction had 12 bases not matched to a gene; V was cut back by 5 bases and J by 5 bases. The CDR3 covers 15 residues. The CDR3 region has the DNA TGTGCCAGCAGCGAACCCCGGCAGGGGGTCCACGAGCAGTACTTC. Amino acid sequence: CASSEPRQGVHEQYF.

The CDR3 DNA sequence: TGTGCCAGCAGCACCCTTAGGGGAAGCTCCTACGAGCAGTACTTC. Translated: CASSTLRGSSYEQYF. The chain recombines TRBV7-2 with TRBJ2-7; D is perhaps TRBD1 (5 bases). This CDR3 spans 15 amino acids. The germline V and J ends were trimmed by 5 bases and 0 bases, with 14 bases remaining between them. Germline-derived CDR1 and CDR2 are SGHTA and FQGNSA.